This T cell receptor (beta chain) was recovered during a study of cytomegalovirus exposure and HLA in healthy donors. Separation from the roughly 700-subject first cohort characterized the roughly 120-subject validation cohort, to which the donors belonged. Sequenced by immunoSEQ multiplex PCR; TCRdb stores in-frame clones only, minus some. The table lists about 110,000 clones, 88% of them singletons. V was shortened by 7 bases and J by 0 bases, with 14 bases between the two germline ends. CDR1 is SGDLS, CDR2 YYNGEE, per germline. CDR3 length equals 15 residues. The chain has TRBV9 and TRBJ1-3, with a tentative D call TRBD1 (5 bases). This TCR came from a woman aged 18-30 years in good health and CMV-seropositive. The sample taken for sequencing was PBMCs. CDR3 sequence reads: CASGSGQHSGNTIYF. CDR3 in DNA: TGTGCCAGCGGGTCAGGGCAGCACTCTGGAAACACCATATATTTT.